Below, 7 T cell receptor beta chains from the same sample are listed, as sequenced in a study of PD-L1 blockade in urothelial cancer. The data were produced by immunoSEQ multiplex PCR, yet TCRdb's version contains in-frame clones alone and is incomplete. The top ten hold roughly 1.9% of the sample, which has almost 90,000 clones, around 84% seen once. Noted time point: pretreatment peripheral blood. Sequenced material: PBMCs, taken around atezolizumab (anti-PD-L1) treatment. The origin of the receptors is a man between 60 and 70 years old with urothelial cancer.

V gene TRBV11-2 combines with J gene TRBJ2-3; D unresolved. Germline V gene sequence: CDR1 SGHAT, CDR2 FQNNGV. This CDR3 spans 14 amino acids. V was shortened by 5 bases and J by 5 bases, with 14 bases between the two germline ends. CDR3: CASSATTMGDTQYF. The CDR3 DNA follows: TGTGCCAGCAGCGCAACTACTATGGGAGATACGCAGTATTTT.

V gene TRBV6-4 combines with J gene TRBJ2-5; 9 positions agree with TRBD2. This CDR3 has 17 amino acids. Per germline, CDR1 MRHNA and CDR2 SNTAGT. The V gene end was trimmed by 4 bases and the J gene end by 3 bases; junction bases not matched to a gene: 12. Here the CDR3 reads CASSVTTAGGLEETQYF. The CDR3 DNA sequence: TGTGCCAGCAGTGTGACGACAGCGGGAGGACTGGAAGAGACCCAGTACTTC.

This clone came up once. V usage is TRBV10-3 and J usage is TRBJ1-5; 8 positions match TRBD1. Trimming cost V 0 bases and J 5 bases; bases outside gene matches: 6. The CDR3 has 16 amino acids. The germline gives CDR1 ENHRY, CDR2 SYGVKD. CDR3 coding DNA: TGTGCCATCAGTGAGTCTTCGTACAGGGGGGATCAGCCCCAGCATTTT. This codes for CAISESSYRGDQPQHF.

The rearrangement joins TRBV7-9 to TRBJ1-1; no firm D call. The ends were cut back, 1 base at V and 3 bases at J, with 9 bases in the middle. The length of the CDR3 is 14 residues. Germline CDR1 and CDR2: SEHNR and FQNEAQ (reference sequence). The CDR3 nucleotides read TGTGCCAGCAGCTTAGGGAGAAGTTACACTGAAGCTTTCTTT. This gives the protein CASSLGRSYTEAFF.

This clone has more than one count but fewer than ten. V is TRBV28 and J is TRBJ1-2; the D is unclear. Germline V gives CDR1 MDHEN, CDR2 SYDVKM. V was cut by 4 bases and J by 1 base, with 10 bases left in between. The CDR3 runs 14 residues. CDR3 loop: CASSSPSGNYGYTF. For the CDR3, the DNA is TGTGCCAGCAGTTCCCCGAGCGGTAACTATGGCTACACCTTC.

This CDR3 reads CASSLDLGTSRTDTQYF. The CDR3 DNA sequence: TGTGCCAGCAGTTTAGACCTCGGGACTAGTCGCACAGATACGCAGTATTTT. This sequence joins TRBV27 and TRBJ2-3; 8 bases align to TRBD2. Germline V lookup: CDR1 MNHEY, CDR2 SMNVEV (reference sequence). The V segment lost 2 bases and the J segment 1 base; nucleotides outside the gene matches: 8. The CDR3 runs 17 residues.

The chain links TRBV28 to TRBJ2-7; D unclear. There are 12 residues in the CDR3. CDR1 is MDHEN, CDR2 SYDVKM, per germline. V was pared by 3 bases and J by 6 bases, with 9 bases between. For the CDR3, the DNA is TGTGCCAGCAGTTTGTCCCGCGGCGAGCAGTACTTC. Protein sequence: CASSLSRGEQYF.